These 2 T cell receptor beta chains were sequenced from one sample in a study of cytotoxic CD8 clonotypes in ibrutinib-treated CLL. Here immunoSEQ multiplex PCR was the method, and the copy in TCRdb shows in-frame clones only, minus some. The table records approximately 210,000 clones, 55% to 85% of them present only once. Sequenced here: PBMCs, sampled after 24 months of ibrutinib treatment. These receptors were obtained from a human donor with chronic lymphocytic leukemia.

This clone was picked up one time. The rearrangement joins TRBV10-2 to TRBJ2-7; a weak D match, TRBD2 (6 bases). The ends were cut back, 6 bases at V and 2 bases at J, with 14 bases in the middle. CDR3 length: 14 amino acids. In germline, CDR1 is WSHSY, CDR2 SAAADI. The CDR3 protein is CASRAGGFTYEQYF. The CDR3 region has the DNA TGCGCCAGCAGAGCTGGGGGGTTCACCTACGAGCAGTACTTC.

This clone is a singleton in its sample. The chain uses TRBV6-6 and TRBJ1-5; TRBD1 matches at 9 bases. The V gene's germline CDR1 is MNHNY and CDR2 SVGAGI (reference sequence). With V trimmed by 7 bases and J by 1 base, 5 bases remained unmatched. The CDR3 covers 15 residues. The CDR3 sequence is CASNTQGASNQPQHF. The CDR3 bases are TGTGCCAGCAATACACAGGGGGCAAGCAATCAGCCCCAGCATTTT.